One sample yielded the 27 T cell receptor beta chains listed below, sequenced in a study of CD8+ T cells in alopecia areata. Following RNA extraction, reverse transcription yielded cDNA that acted as the sequencing template. The protocol was immunoSEQ multiplex PCR, while the TCRdb copy is restricted to in-frame clones and leaves out a portion. The sample records roughly 59,000 clones, roughly 44% being singletons. Sequenced here: CD8+ T cells sorted from blood, sampled at week 0. These TCRs come from a human donor with alopecia areata.

The rearrangement joins TRBV28 to TRBJ2-7; D perhaps matches TRBD2 (7 bases). The V gene lost 7 bases and the J gene lost 3 bases, with 22 bases spanning the gap. This CDR3 has 16 amino acids. Germline loops: CDR1 MDHEN, CDR2 SYDVKM. CDR3 loop: CASTPRGGGFSYEQYF. The CDR3, as DNA: TGTGCCAGCACCCCGAGGGGGGGAGGGTTTAGCTACGAGCAGTACTTC.

The chain has TRBV21-1 and TRBJ2-7. TRBV21-1 is tagged as a pseudogene. The CDR3 spans 14 residues. The CDR3 here is CASPSQTPSYEQYF. In DNA, the CDR3 is TGTGCCAGCCCCTCCCAGACGCCTTCCTACGAGCAGTACTTC.

This rearrangement joins TRBV7-2 to TRBJ2-7, with 8 bases that match TRBD2. This CDR3 contains 14 residues. Unmatched junction bases numbered 7, after V lost 5 bases and J lost 4 bases. CDR1 and CDR2 from the germline V gene are SGHTA and FQGNSA. CDR3 protein: CASSPYGGRYEQYF. The CDR3 region has the DNA TGTGCCAGCAGCCCTTATGGCGGGAGGTACGAGCAGTACTTC.

The CDR3: CASSHQAGVNTEAFF. The DNA for the CDR3 is TGCGCCAGCAGCCATCAAGCAGGGGTGAACACTGAAGCTTTCTTT. This sequence joins TRBV4-1 and TRBJ1-1; tentatively, D is TRBD1 (6 bases). Trimming took 3 bases from V and 0 from J, leaving 11 bases between them. Germline assignment: CDR1 MGHRA and CDR2 YSYEKL. The CDR3 extends over 15 amino acids.

The chain recombines TRBV29-1 with TRBJ2-1, with a weak D call TRBD1 (5 bases). Germline V gives CDR1 SQVTM, CDR2 ANQGSEA. The V gene lost 3 bases and the J gene lost 4 bases, with 16 bases spanning the gap. The CDR3 runs to 15 residues. The CDR3 loop reads CSVDSAVRAYNEQFF. As DNA, the CDR3 is TGCAGCGTTGATTCGGCTGTCAGGGCGTACAATGAGCAGTTCTTC.

This clone was detected only a few times. The chain employs TRBV28 and TRBJ2-3; D is unresolved. Looked up from germline, CDR1 is MDHEN and CDR2 is SYDVKM. This CDR3 spans 16 amino acids. The V end was cut by 6 bases, the J end by 2 bases, with 18 bases between. The CDR3, as DNA: TGTGCCAGCAGCCCCCTGGACGCAACCTACACAGATACGCAGTATTTT. Translation gives CASSPLDATYTDTQYF. Drawing the rest from reference TRBV28 and TRBJ2-3, the complete variable domain is DVKVTQSSRYLVKRTGEKVFLECVQDMDHENMFWYRQDPGLGLRLIYFSYDVKMKEKGDIPEGYSVSREKKERFSLILESASTNQTSMYLCASSPLDATYTDTQYFGPGTRLTVL.

V and J are TRBV29-1 and TRBJ2-1; TRBD2 agrees at 11 bases. This CDR3 has 17 residues. Germline V CDR1 and CDR2: SQVTM, ANQGSEA. V dropped 7 bases and J dropped 0; count of bases not matched to a gene: 11. CDR3 loop: CSARGTSGASSYNEQFF. CDR3 DNA sequence: TGCAGCGCCCGGGGGACTAGCGGCGCAAGCTCCTACAATGAGCAGTTCTTC.

This clone was detected a few times. This chain links TRBV25-1 with TRBJ2-7; D remains unclear. CDR1 and CDR2 (germline): MGHDK, SYGVNS. This CDR3 region has 13 residues. Trimming cost V 3 bases and J 6 bases, with 12 bases left between them. CDR3 in DNA: TGTGCCAGCAGTGACGTAGGTGGGTCCGAGCAGTACTTC. It specifies CASSDVGGSEQYF.

CDR3 region: CASSPSFGIWEEKLFF. The DNA of the CDR3 is TGTGCCAGCAGCCCTAGCTTTGGGATCTGGGAAGAAAAACTGTTTTTT. The chain employs TRBV9 and TRBJ1-4; D gene unclear. V was pared by 4 bases and J by 8 bases, with 21 bases between. In germline, CDR1 is SGDLS, CDR2 YYNGEE. This CDR3 spans 16 amino acids.

The chain recombines TRBV30 with TRBJ2-5; D is unresolved. This CDR3 is built from 11 residues. Germline V gene data show CDR1 as GTSNPN and CDR2 as SVGIG (reference sequence). V was pared by 0 bases and J by 5 bases, with 4 bases between. CDR3 nucleotides: TGTGCCTGGAGTGTACCTGAGACCCAGTACTTC. This codes for CAWSVPETQYF.

The chain is built from TRBV20-1 and TRBJ2-1; D is undetermined. The CDR3 has 11 residues. Germline CDR1 DFQATT, CDR2 SNEGSKA (reference sequence). V was pared by 3 bases and J by 4 bases, with 4 bases between. For the CDR3, the DNA is TGCAGTGCTAGCAGTTACAATGAGCAGTTCTTC. Translation gives CSASSYNEQFF.

This chain uses TRBV4-3 with TRBJ2-3; a possible D gene is TRBD2 (6 bases). This CDR3 region has 15 residues. Germline lookup yields CDR1 LGHNA and CDR2 YSLEER. The V end was cut by 2 bases, the J end by 6 bases, with 15 bases between. As DNA, the CDR3 is TGCGCCAGCAGCCAATGGGACTCCGGTTTGGATACGCAGTATTTT. This sequence encodes CASSQWDSGLDTQYF.

V is TRBV9 and J is TRBJ2-1; D gene uncertain. Germline loops: CDR1 SGDLS, CDR2 YYNGEE. CDR3 length: 11 residues. V was pared by 3 bases and J by 9 bases, with 7 bases between. The CDR3 loop reads CASSDRGEQFF. The CDR3 DNA sequence: TGTGCCAGCAGCGACAGAGGTGAGCAGTTCTTC.

The V gene is TRBV28, the J gene TRBJ2-5; D not certain. The V and J ends lost 6 bases and 1 base respectively, with 12 bases between them. The CDR3 loop spans 14 amino acids. Germline CDR1 MDHEN, CDR2 SYDVKM. The CDR3 DNA follows: TGTGCCAGCAGCCTCGGAGCCAGCCAAGAGACCCAGTACTTC. Translating gives CASSLGASQETQYF. Combining the CDR3 with reference TRBV28 and TRBJ2-5 gives the whole variable domain DVKVTQSSRYLVKRTGEKVFLECVQDMDHENMFWYRQDPGLGLRLIYFSYDVKMKEKGDIPEGYSVSREKKERFSLILESASTNQTSMYLCASSLGASQETQYFGPGTRLLVL.

This chain connects TRBV30 to TRBJ1-1; D might be TRBD1 (5 bases). This CDR3 region has 13 residues. Trimming pared 5 bases from V and 1 base from J, leaving 11 bases between. Germline CDR1 GTSNPN, CDR2 SVGIG (reference sequence). The CDR3 here is CAWEGLSNTEAFF. The CDR3 bases are TGTGCCTGGGAGGGACTTTCGAACACTGAAGCTTTCTTT. Drawing the rest from reference TRBV30 and TRBJ1-1, the complete variable domain is SQTIHQWPATLVQPVGSPLSLECTVEGTSNPNLYWYRQAAGRGLQLLFYSVGIGQISSEVPQNLSASRPQDRQFILSSKKLLLSDSGFYLCAWEGLSNTEAFFGQGTRLTVV.

The rearrangement joins TRBV7-2 to TRBJ1-2; the match to TRBD1 covers 7 bases. V trimming: 3 bases; J trimming: 8 bases; junction bases outside the gene matches: 12. Germline CDR1 SGHTA, CDR2 FQGNSA. The CDR3 consists of 15 residues. CDR3 region: CASSFLEGGAPGYTF. For the CDR3, the DNA is TGTGCCAGCAGCTTTTTGGAAGGGGGCGCGCCCGGCTACACCTTC. The full variable domain, in which reference TRBV7-2 and TRBJ1-2 provide the parts outside the CDR3, is GAGVSQSPSNKVTEKGKDVELRCDPISGHTALYWYRQSLGQGLEFLIYFQGNSAPDKSGLPSDRFSAERTGGSVSTLTIQRTQQEDSAVYLCASSFLEGGAPGYTFGSGTRLTVV.

This clone was seen a handful of times. The genes are TRBV7-8 and TRBJ2-3; D is possibly TRBD1 or TRBD2 (5 bases each). The V gene's germline CDR1 is SGHVS and CDR2 FQNEAQ. The CDR3 loop spans 13 amino acids. Trimming took off 5 bases at V and 8 bases at J, with 14 bases between the two ends. The CDR3 spells CASSPGRSSTQYF. The CDR3 coding sequence is TGTGCCAGCAGCCCGGGGCGGAGCAGTACGCAGTATTTT.

The rearrangement uses TRBV30 and TRBJ1-1, with D possibly matching TRBD1 (6 bases). With 2 bases removed from V and 5 bases from J, the gap between germline ends came to 9 bases. This CDR3 is built from 12 residues. Germline-derived CDR1 and CDR2 are GTSNPN and SVGIG (reference sequence). CDR3 region: CAWSQRGTEAFF. The CDR3 DNA sequence: TGTGCCTGGAGTCAAAGGGGGACTGAAGCTTTCTTT.

This chain connects TRBV13 to TRBJ2-2, with D unresolved. V was clipped by 5 bases and J by 0 bases, with 13 bases between them. Germline V gene sequence: CDR1 PRHDT, CDR2 FYEKMQ (reference sequence). The CDR3 is 16 residues long. This CDR3 reads CASSNAWKANTGELFF. The CDR3 coding sequence is TGTGCCAGCAGCAATGCGTGGAAAGCGAACACCGGGGAGCTGTTTTTT. Variable domain in full (rest from reference TRBV13 and TRBJ2-2): AAGVIQSPRHLIKEKRETATLKCYPIPRHDTVYWYQQGPGQDPQFLISFYEKMQSDKGSIPDRFSAQQFSDYHSELNMSSLELGDSALYFCASSNAWKANTGELFFGEGSRLTVL.

This chain connects TRBV14 to TRBJ2-5; a possible D gene is TRBD2 (5 bases). This CDR3 is 12 amino acids long. Deletions cut 1 base from V and 10 bases from J, with 10 bases between. Germline V lookup: CDR1 SGHDN, CDR2 FVKESK. The CDR3 loop is CASSQGYGNQYF. The CDR3 coding sequence is TGTGCCAGCAGCCAAGGATACGGGAACCAGTACTTC.

This clone qualifies as medium-sized. This chain uses TRBV2 with TRBJ2-1, with D maybe TRBD2 (6 bases). Between the trimmed V and J ends, which lost 10 bases and 8 bases, there was a span of 15 bases. The CDR3 totals 12 residues. Germline-derived CDR1 and CDR2 are SNHLY and FYNNEI. CDR3 in amino acids: CATSGSRYEQFF. The CDR3 coding sequence is TGTGCCACCTCCGGGAGCCGCTATGAGCAGTTCTTC.

V and J are TRBV9 and TRBJ1-2; D not certain. The CDR3 has 14 amino acids. Trimming cost V 0 bases and J 4 bases, with 10 bases left between them. The germline gives CDR1 SGDLS, CDR2 YYNGEE. The CDR3 loop is CASSVDPTVYGYTF. The CDR3 DNA reads TGTGCCAGCAGCGTAGATCCCACAGTCTATGGCTACACCTTC.

This chain's CDR3 is CASSGQVEGYTF. CDR3 coding DNA: TGTGCCAGCAGCGGACAGGTGGAGGGCTACACCTTC. The rearrangement joins TRBV9 to TRBJ1-2; tentative D call: TRBD1 (6 bases). CDR3 length: 12 amino acids. Between the trimmed V and J ends, which lost 3 bases and 8 bases, there was a span of 11 bases. Germline CDR1 and CDR2: SGDLS and YYNGEE.

The CDR3 nucleotides are TGTGCCACCAGCAGAGCTTACCTAGTTGGGGACTACGAGCAGTACTTC. Its translation is CATSRAYLVGDYEQYF. The J gene is TRBJ2-7, the V gene TRBV15; D not certain. Germline loops: CDR1 LNHNV, CDR2 YYDKDF (reference sequence). The V end was cut by 1 base, the J end by 3 bases, with 16 bases between. The CDR3 covers 16 residues.

The CDR3 DNA is TGTGCCAGCAGCTTGAGTCCTCTAGGCTACACCTTC. Translating it yields CASSLSPLGYTF. The chain recombines TRBV5-4 with TRBJ1-2; D gene unclear. V shed 1 base and J shed 8 bases, with 9 bases lying between them. The germline V gene has CDR1 SGHNT and CDR2 YYREEE (reference sequence). This CDR3 contains 12 residues.

This clone has more than one count but fewer than ten. The V and J genes are TRBV6-6 and TRBJ1-2; D gene unclear. The V end was cut by 8 bases, the J end by 8 bases, with 12 bases between. The CDR3 totals 11 residues. Germline V gene sequence: CDR1 MNHNY, CDR2 SVGAGI (reference sequence). CDR3 bases: TGTGCCAGCGGCAGCCCGTTGGGCTACACCTTC. Protein sequence: CASGSPLGYTF.

The chain has TRBV5-4 and TRBJ2-7; D remains ambiguous. The germline CDR1 and CDR2 sequences are SGHNT and YYREEE (reference sequence). The CDR3 extends over 15 amino acids. V lost 0 bases and J 6 bases, leaving 16 bases between the germline ends. The DNA of the CDR3 is TGTGCCAGCAGCTTGGTTGGGCCAGGCACCCGCGAGCAGTACTTC. It codes for CASSLVGPGTREQYF.